In its sample, the clone carrying this T cell receptor (beta chain) was seen many times. Its specificity is unknown. This sample was taken from a study of CD8 T cells in ankylosing spondylitis. TCRdb reanalysed the 5' RACE reads using MiXCR and keeps one entry per CDR3 protein. The table includes more than 500,000 distinct CDR3 sequences, about 5% detected once. Per the germline V gene, CDR1 is KGHDR and CDR2 is SFDVKD. The V end was cut by 2 bases, the J end by 1 base, with 11 bases between. The CDR3 runs to 16 residues. The study's findings and limits: Seemingly distinctive of ankylosing spondylitis blood was a TCR beta motif formed by eight highly homologous variants.

Material for sequencing was blood, either unsorted or a sorted T cell fraction (not recorded which). This rearrangement joins TRBV24-1 to TRBJ1-5; D might be TRBD1 (6 bases). The receptor was isolated from a male donor with ankylosing spondylitis. The CDR3, as DNA: TGTGCCACCAGTGATTGCCCTGACAGGAGCAATCAGCCCCAGCATTTT. Translated, it gives CATSDCPDRSNQPQHF.